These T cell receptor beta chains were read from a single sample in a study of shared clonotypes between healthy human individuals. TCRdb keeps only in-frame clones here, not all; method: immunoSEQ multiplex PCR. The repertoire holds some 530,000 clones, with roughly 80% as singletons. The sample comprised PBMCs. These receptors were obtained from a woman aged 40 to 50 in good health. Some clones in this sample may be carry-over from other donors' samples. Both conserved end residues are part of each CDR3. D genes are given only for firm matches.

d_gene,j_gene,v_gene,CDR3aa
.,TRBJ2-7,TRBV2,CASIFLNEQYF
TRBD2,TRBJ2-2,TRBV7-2,CASSKLAGDTGELFF
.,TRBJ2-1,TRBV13,CASSLEAGIYYEQFF
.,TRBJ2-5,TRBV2,CASRPGTSETQYF
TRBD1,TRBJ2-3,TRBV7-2,CASSFDGQGWTDTQYF
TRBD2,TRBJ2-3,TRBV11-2,CASSPLAGTDTQYF
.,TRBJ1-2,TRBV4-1,CASSPTGTPGGYTF
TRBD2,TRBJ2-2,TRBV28,CASSPGLANTGELFF
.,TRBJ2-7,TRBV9,CASSVADLDRGEQYF
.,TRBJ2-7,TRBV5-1,CASSLQSEQYF
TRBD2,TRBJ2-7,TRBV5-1,CASSPSAGPGEQYF
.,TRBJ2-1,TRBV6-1,CASRASALNEQFF
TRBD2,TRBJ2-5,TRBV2,CAILGLARGETQYF
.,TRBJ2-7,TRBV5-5,CASSSNRARGDYEQYF
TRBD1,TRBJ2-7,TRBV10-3,CAISEPGQGWYEQYF
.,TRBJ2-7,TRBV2,CASKMARLNYEQYF
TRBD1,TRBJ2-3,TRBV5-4,CATQGMRGDTQYF
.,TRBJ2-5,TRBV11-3,CASSLGGGKQETQYF
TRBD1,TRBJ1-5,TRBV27,CASSFRGQGSNQPQHF
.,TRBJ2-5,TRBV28,CASSLFSVRRQETQYF
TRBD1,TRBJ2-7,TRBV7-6,CASSSRTGTGEQYF
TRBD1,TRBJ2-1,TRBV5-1,CASSAGTGGKNEQFF
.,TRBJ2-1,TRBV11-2,CASSLTKGREQFF
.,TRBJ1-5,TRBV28,CASSSRVDNQPQHF
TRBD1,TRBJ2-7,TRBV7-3,CASSLAVRTGGLGSYEQYF
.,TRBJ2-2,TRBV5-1,CASSLEVARGTGELFF
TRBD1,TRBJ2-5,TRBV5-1,CASSPTGEETQYF
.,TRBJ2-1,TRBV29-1,CSATYNEQFF
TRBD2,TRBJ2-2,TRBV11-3,CASSFPSGRDVTGELFF
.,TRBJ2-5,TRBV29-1,CSVEESRETQYF
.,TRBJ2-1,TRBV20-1,CSARVREQFF
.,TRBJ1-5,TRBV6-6,CASRRVDNQPQHF
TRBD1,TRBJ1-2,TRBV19,CASSTRTGDYGYTF
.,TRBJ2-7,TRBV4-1,CASSQDSGISGEQYF